This T cell receptor (beta chain) was profiled in a study of T cell changes during pregnancy in multiple sclerosis. Assay: immunoSEQ multiplex PCR; the TCRdb copy retains only in-frame clones and omits some. The table shows fewer than 70,000 clones, with 70% to 90% occurring only once. The length of the CDR3 is 15 residues. This TCR came from a female donor with multiple sclerosis, enrolled in a pregnancy study. Sequenced material: peripheral blood, taken in the first trimester of pregnancy. V usage is TRBV21-1 and J usage is TRBJ2-1; TRBD1, the table's D call, lacks a check against the DNA. TRBV21-1 counts as a pseudogene. The CDR3 DNA reads TGTGCCAGCAGCCGCCGGACAGGCGGGTACAATGAGCAGTTCTTC. It translates to CASSRRTGGYNEQFF.